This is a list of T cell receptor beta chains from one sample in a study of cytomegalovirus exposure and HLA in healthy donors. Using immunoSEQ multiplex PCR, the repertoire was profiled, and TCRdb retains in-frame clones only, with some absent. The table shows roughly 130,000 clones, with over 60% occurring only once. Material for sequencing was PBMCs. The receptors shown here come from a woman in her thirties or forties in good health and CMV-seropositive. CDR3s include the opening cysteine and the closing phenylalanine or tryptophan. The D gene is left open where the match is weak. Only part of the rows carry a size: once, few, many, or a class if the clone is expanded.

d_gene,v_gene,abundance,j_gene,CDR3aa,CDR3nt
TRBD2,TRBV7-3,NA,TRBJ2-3,CASSLTSDRTDTQYF,TGTGCCAGCAGCTTGACTAGCGATCGCACAGATACGCAGTATTTT
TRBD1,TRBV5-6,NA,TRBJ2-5,CASSANRVSRGETQYF,TGTGCCAGCAGCGCAAACAGGGTCAGCAGGGGGGAGACCCAGTACTTC
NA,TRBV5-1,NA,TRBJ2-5,CASSLQGQETQYF,TGCGCCAGCAGCTTGCAGGGCCAAGAGACCCAGTACTTC
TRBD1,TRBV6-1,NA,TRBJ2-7,CASSELGQGVDEQYF,TGTGCCAGCAGTGAATTGGGACAGGGTGTCGACGAGCAGTACTTC
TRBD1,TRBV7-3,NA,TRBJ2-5,CASSLTRDRETQYF,TGTGCCAGCAGCTTAACCCGGGACAGGGAAACCCAGTACTTC
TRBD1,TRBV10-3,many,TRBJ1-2,CAIRQGAEGYTF,TGTGCCATCAGGCAGGGGGCGGAGGGCTACACCTTC
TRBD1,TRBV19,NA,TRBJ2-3,CASSISRTGNTQYF,TGTGCCAGTAGTATATCTAGGACAGGAAATACGCAGTATTTT
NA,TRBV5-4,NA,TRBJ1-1,CASSLGGGDREAFF,TGTGCCAGCAGCTTGGGCGGGGGCGATCGCGAAGCTTTCTTT
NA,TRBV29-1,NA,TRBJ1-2,CSVDLPVGTYGYTF,TGCAGCGTTGATCTCCCGGTGGGGACTTATGGCTACACCTTC
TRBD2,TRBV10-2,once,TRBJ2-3,CASSVLAGRTDTQYF,TGCGCCAGCAGTGTACTAGCGGGGCGCACAGATACGCAGTATTTT
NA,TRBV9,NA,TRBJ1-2,CASSVGRSGGGWGYTF,TGTGCCAGCAGCGTAGGAAGGTCGGGGGGGGGTTGGGGCTACACCTTC
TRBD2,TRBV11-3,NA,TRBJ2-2,CASSRGTSAPNGELFF,TGTGCCAGCAGTAGAGGGACTAGCGCGCCGAACGGGGAGCTGTTTTTT
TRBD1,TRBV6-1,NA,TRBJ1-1,CASSEKQGTYMNTEAFF,TGTGCCAGCAGTGAAAAACAGGGGACTTACATGAACACTGAAGCTTTCTTT
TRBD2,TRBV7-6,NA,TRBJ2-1,CASSSLAGSSYNEQFF,TGTGCCAGCAGCTCTCTAGCGGGAAGCTCCTACAATGAGCAGTTCTTC
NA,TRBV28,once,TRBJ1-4,CASSPGVREKLFF,TGTGCCAGCAGTCCAGGGGTTCGGGAAAAACTGTTTTTT
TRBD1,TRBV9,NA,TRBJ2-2,CASSFGQGGTGELFF,TGTGCCAGCTCATTTGGACAGGGTGGCACCGGGGAGCTGTTTTTT
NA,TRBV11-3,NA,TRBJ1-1,CASSLYADRTTEAFF,TGTGCCAGCAGTCTTTACGCGGACAGAACCACTGAAGCTTTCTTT
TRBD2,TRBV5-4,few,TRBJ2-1,CASSLGGDSGNEQFF,TGTGCCAGCAGCTTGGGGGGTGATAGCGGGAATGAGCAGTTCTTC
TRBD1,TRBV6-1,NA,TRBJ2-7,CASRGSGTGLYEQYF,TGTGCCAGCAGGGGTTCCGGGACAGGTCTGTACGAGCAGTACTTC
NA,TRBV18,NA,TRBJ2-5,CASSPGPGTQYF,TGTGCCAGCTCACCGGGTCCGGGGACCCAGTACTTC